Here is one T cell receptor (beta chain) with its context. Its antigen is as yet unknown. This sample was taken from a study of regulatory dendritic cells for organ transplantation. Sorted subsets were CFSE-labeled and cultured approximately 5 days with allogeneic dendritic cells. The protocol was immunoSEQ multiplex PCR, while the TCRdb copy is restricted to in-frame clones and leaves out a portion. Of 7,700 or so clones in the sample, about two thirds were seen once. V was trimmed by 2 bases and J by 0 bases, leaving 7 bases between them. Germline values: CDR1 SEHNR, CDR2 FQNEAQ (reference sequence). The CDR3 has 15 amino acids.

The sequenced material came from memory CD4+ T cells from blood cultured with dendritic cells. Stated subset: CD45RO+ memory T cells. This TCR came from a human donor in good health. The V gene is TRBV7-9, the J gene TRBJ2-2; a weak D match, TRBD1 (5 bases). CDR3 amino acids: CASSLQGPNTGELFF. The CDR3 coding sequence is TGTGCCAGCAGCTTACAGGGCCCGAACACCGGGGAGCTGTTTTTT. Looking up the rest from reference TRBV7-9 and TRBJ2-2 gives the full variable domain: DTGVSQNPRHKITKRGQNVTFRCDPISEHNRLYWYRQTLGQGPEFLTYFQNEAQLEKSRLLSDRFSAERPKGSFSTLEIQRTEQGDSAMYLCASSLQGPNTGELFFGEGSRLTVL.